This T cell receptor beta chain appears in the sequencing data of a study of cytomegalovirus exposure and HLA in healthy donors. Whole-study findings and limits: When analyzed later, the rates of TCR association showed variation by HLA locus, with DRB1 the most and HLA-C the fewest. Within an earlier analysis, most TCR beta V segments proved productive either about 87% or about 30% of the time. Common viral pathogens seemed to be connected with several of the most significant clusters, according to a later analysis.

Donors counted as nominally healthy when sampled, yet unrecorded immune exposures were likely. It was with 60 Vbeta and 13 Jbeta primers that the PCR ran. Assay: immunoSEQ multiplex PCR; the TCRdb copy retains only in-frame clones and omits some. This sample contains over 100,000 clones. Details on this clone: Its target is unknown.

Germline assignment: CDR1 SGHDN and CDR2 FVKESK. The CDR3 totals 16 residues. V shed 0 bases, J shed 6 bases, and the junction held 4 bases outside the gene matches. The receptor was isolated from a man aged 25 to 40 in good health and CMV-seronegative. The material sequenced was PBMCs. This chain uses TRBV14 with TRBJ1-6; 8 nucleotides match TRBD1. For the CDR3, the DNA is TGTGCCAGCAGCCAAGATTCCGGACAGGGTAATTCACCCCTCCACTTT. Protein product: CASSQDSGQGNSPLHF. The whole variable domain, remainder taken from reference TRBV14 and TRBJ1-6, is EAGVTQFPSHSVIEKGQTVTLRCDPISGHDNLYWYRRVMGKEIKFLLHFVKESKQDESGMPNNRFLAERTGGTYSTLKVQPAELEDSGVYFCASSQDSGQGNSPLHFGNGTRLTVT.